The sequence of this TCR beta chain was determined in a study of cytomegalovirus exposure and HLA in healthy donors. This clone was observed a single time. The V end was cut by 5 bases, the J end by 2 bases, with 13 bases between. The germline V gene encodes CDR1 SEHNR and CDR2 FQNEAQ (reference sequence). CDR3 length equals 14 residues. 13 Jbeta primers and 60 Vbeta primers were used for the PCR. The repertoire was sequenced with immunoSEQ multiplex PCR; TCRdb's copy has only in-frame clones and lacks some. The sample lists 300,000 or so clones; just under 85% were seen once. Material: PBMCs. The clonotype was recovered from a woman between 40 and 50 years old in good health and CMV-seropositive. The rearrangement links TRBV7-9 to TRBJ2-7; possible D gene TRBD2, 6 bases. CDR3 sequence: CASSPSGSAYEQYF. CDR3 bases: TGTGCCAGCAGCCCGAGCGGGTCAGCCTACGAGCAGTACTTC.